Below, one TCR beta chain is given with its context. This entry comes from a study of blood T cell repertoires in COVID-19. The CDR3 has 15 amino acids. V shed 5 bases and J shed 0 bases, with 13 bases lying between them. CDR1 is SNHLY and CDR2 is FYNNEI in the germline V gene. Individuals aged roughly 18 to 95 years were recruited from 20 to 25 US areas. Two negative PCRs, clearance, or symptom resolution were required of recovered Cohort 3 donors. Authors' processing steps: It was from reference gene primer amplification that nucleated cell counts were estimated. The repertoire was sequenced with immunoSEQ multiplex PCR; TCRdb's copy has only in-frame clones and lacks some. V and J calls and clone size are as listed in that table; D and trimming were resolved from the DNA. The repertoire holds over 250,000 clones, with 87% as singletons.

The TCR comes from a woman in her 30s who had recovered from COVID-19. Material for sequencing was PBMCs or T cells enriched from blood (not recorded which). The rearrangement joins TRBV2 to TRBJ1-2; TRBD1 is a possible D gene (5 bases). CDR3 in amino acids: CASSLTGPPNYGYTF. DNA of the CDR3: TGTGCCAGCAGTCTTACAGGACCGCCTAACTATGGCTACACCTTC. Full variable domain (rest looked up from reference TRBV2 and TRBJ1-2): EPEVTQTPSHQVTQMGQEVILRCVPISNHLYFYWYRQILGQKVEFLVSFYNNEISEKSEIFDDQFSVERPDGSNFTLKIRSTKLEDSAMYFCASSLTGPPNYGYTFGSGTRLTVV.